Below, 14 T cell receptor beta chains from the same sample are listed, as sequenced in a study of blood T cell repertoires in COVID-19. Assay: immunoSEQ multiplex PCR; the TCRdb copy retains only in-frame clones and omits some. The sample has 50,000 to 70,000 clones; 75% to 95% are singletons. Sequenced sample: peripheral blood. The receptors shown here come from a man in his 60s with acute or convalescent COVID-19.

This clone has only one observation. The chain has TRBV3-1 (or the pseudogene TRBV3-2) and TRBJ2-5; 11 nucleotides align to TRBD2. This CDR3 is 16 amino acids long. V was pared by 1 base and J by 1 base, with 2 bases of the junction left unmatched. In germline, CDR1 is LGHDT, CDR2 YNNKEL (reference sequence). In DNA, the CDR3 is TGTGCCAGCAGCCAAGTTCTAGCGGGAGGCCAAGAGACCCAGTACTTC. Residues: CASSQVLAGGQETQYF.

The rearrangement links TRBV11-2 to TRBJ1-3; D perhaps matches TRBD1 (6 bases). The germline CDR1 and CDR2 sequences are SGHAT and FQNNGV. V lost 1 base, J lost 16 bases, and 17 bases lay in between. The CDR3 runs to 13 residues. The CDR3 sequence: CASSLGWGTTAYF. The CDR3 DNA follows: TGTGCCAGCAGCTTAGGTTGGGGGACAACGGCTTATTTT.

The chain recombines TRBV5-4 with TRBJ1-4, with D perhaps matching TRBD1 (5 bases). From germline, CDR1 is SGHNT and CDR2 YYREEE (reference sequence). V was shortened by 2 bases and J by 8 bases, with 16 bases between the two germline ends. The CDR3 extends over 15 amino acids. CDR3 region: CASSFGGRGGEKLFF. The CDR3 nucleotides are TGTGCCAGCAGCTTTGGAGGGAGGGGAGGGGAAAAACTGTTTTTT.

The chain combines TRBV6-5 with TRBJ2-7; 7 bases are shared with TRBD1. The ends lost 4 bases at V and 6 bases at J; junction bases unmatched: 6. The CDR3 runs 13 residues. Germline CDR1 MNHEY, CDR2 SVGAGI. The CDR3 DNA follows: TGTGCCAGCAGTTCGATCCGACAGGGCGAGCAGTACTTC. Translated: CASSSIRQGEQYF.

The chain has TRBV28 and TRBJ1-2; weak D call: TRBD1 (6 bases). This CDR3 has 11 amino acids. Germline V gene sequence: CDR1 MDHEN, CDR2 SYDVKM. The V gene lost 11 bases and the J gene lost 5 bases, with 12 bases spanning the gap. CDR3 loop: CAVGGLYGYTF. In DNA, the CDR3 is TGTGCCGTCGGGGGGCTTTATGGCTACACCTTC.

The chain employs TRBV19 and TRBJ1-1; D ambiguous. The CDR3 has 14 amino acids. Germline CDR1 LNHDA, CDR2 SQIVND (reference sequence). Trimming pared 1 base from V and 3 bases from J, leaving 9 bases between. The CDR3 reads CASSIGFEDTEAFF. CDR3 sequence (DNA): TGTGCCAGTAGTATAGGATTCGAGGACACTGAAGCTTTCTTT.

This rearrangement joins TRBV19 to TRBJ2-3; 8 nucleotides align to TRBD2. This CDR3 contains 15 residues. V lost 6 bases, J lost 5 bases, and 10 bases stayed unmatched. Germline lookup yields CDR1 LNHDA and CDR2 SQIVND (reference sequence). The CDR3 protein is CASSSQRGLGDTQYF. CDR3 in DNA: TGTGCCAGTAGCTCTCAGCGGGGGCTGGGAGATACGCAGTATTTT.

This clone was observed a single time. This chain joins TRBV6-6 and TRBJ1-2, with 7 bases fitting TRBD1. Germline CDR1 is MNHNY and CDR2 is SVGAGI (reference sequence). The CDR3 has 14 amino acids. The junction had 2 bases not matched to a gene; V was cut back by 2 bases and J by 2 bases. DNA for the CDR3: TGTGCCAGCAGTTACCGACAGGGAAACTATGGCTACACCTTC. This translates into CASSYRQGNYGYTF.

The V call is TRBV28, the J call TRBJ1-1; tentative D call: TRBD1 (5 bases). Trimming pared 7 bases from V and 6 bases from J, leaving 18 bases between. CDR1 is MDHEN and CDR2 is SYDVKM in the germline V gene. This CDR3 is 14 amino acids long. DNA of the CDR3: TGTGCCAGCACCCCTGGGGGAGGTTCTTCTGAAGCTTTCTTT. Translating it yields CASTPGGGSSEAFF. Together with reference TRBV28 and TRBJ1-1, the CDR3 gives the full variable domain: DVKVTQSSRYLVKRTGEKVFLECVQDMDHENMFWYRQDPGLGLRLIYFSYDVKMKEKGDIPEGYSVSREKKERFSLILESASTNQTSMYLCASTPGGGSSEAFFGQGTRLTVV.

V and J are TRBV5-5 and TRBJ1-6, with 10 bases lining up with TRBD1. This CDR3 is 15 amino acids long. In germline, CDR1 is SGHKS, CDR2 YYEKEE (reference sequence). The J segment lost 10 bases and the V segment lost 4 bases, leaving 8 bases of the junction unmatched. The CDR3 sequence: CASSLEGTGVSPLHF. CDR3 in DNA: TGTGCCAGCAGCCTGGAGGGGACAGGGGTCTCACCCCTCCACTTT.

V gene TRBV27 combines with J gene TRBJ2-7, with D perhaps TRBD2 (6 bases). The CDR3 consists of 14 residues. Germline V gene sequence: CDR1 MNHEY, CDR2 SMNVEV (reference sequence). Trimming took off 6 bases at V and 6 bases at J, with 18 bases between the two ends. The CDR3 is CASSPTRQWAEQYF. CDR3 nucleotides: TGTGCCAGCAGCCCGACTAGACAATGGGCCGAGCAGTACTTC.

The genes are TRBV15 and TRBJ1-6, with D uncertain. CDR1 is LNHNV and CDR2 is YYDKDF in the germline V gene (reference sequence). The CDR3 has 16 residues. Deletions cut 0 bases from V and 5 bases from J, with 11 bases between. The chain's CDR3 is CATSRDRSSDNSPLHF. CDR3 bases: TGTGCCACCAGCAGAGATAGGAGCAGTGATAATTCACCCCTCCACTTT. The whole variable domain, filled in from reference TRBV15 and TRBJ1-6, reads DAMVIQNPRYQVTQFGKPVTLSCSQTLNHNVMYWYQQKSSQAPKLLFHYYDKDFNNEADTPDNFQSRRPNTSFCFLDIRSPGLGDTAMYLCATSRDRSSDNSPLHFGNGTRLTVT.

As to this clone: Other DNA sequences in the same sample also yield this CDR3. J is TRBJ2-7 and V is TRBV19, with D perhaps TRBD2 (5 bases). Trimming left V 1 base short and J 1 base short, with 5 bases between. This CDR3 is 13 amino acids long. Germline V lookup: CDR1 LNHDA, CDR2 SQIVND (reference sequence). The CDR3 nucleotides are TGTGCCAGTAGTATAGGAGGGTCCTACGAGCAGTACTTC. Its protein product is CASSIGGSYEQYF.

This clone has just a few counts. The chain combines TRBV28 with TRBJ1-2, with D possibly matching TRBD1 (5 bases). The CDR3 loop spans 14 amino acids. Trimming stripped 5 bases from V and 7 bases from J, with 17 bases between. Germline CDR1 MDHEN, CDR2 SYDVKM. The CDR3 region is CASSTRGVFVGYTF. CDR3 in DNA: TGTGCCAGCAGTACCCGGGGGGTTTTCGTTGGCTACACCTTC.